The present T cell receptor (beta chain) was sequenced within a study of cytomegalovirus exposure and HLA in healthy donors. Study outcomes and limitations: Associated with cytomegalovirus, according to the listing, were fewer than 200 TCR beta chains.

These donors were members of the approximately 110-subject validation cohort, a group separate from the approximately 700-subject first cohort. A word on this clone: What it binds is unknown.

The table came from immunoSEQ multiplex PCR; TCRdb's copy has only in-frame clones and leaves some out. Here the sample spans roughly 77,000 clones, over 85% being singletons. V was clipped by 6 bases and J by 4 bases, with 18 bases between them. The germline V gene has CDR1 MNHEY and CDR2 SMNVEV (reference sequence). The CDR3 length is 15 residues. The source is a woman aged 18-29 years in good health and CMV-seronegative. The chain recombines TRBV27 with TRBJ2-5; D remains unclear. Sequenced input: PBMCs. CDR3 sequence reads: CASSPGSRSGETQYF. As DNA, the CDR3 is TGTGCCAGCAGCCCGGGTAGCCGCTCGGGAGAGACCCAGTACTTC.